The subject of this entry is one T cell receptor beta chain. The data belong to a study of blood T cell repertoires in COVID-19. In the study overall: Sites across the United States, Italy and Spain contributed samples from acute and convalescent COVID-19.

The CDR3 runs 16 residues. The V segment lost 4 bases and the J segment 5 bases; nucleotides outside the gene matches: 13. Germline-derived CDR1 and CDR2 are SGHTA and FQGNSA. In the source study's methods: Using reference gene primer amplification, nucleated cell counts were estimated. Assay: immunoSEQ multiplex PCR; the TCRdb copy retains only in-frame clones and omits some. The DNA was the basis for D and trimming; V, J and clone size are from that table. The table has about 58,000 clones, approximately 90% seen once. The chain combines TRBV7-2 with TRBJ2-7; the match to TRBD2 covers 8 bases. This sequence originates from a woman in her fifties or sixties with active COVID-19. The sample taken for sequencing was peripheral blood. The CDR3 DNA is TGTGCCAGCAGCTCGCCCCCCTGGCGGGGGGATCACGAGCAGTACTTC. Encoded protein: CASSSPPWRGDHEQYF.